Only a few counts were recorded for the clone carrying this TCR beta chain. The target antigen is unknown. This record belongs to a study of T cells after yellow fever vaccination. Whole-study context: Low-cell-number fractions were prepared with SMART-Seq v4 Ultra Low Input. The study's findings and limits: In FACS-sorted repertoires, abundant clonotypes from the bulk population could appear as contaminants. On re-exposure, the response was weaker but peaked faster, at day 5 versus 15.

The V gene lost 6 bases and the J gene lost 2 bases, with 13 bases spanning the gap. CDR1 LNHNV and CDR2 YYDKDF come from the germline V gene (reference sequence). This CDR3 is 14 amino acids long. The TCR cDNA carried a universal primer site and UMIs from 5'RACE template switching. TCRdb re-called the 5' RACE reads through MiXCR, storing one row per CDR3 protein. Of just over 300,000 distinct CDR3 sequences listed, less than 4.5% are singletons. This chain links TRBV15 with TRBJ1-2; D unclear. The sequenced sample was PBMCs, obtained on the day of the yellow fever booster vaccination. The clonotype comes from a man between 18 and 29 years old who received the YFV17D yellow fever vaccine. The CDR3, as DNA: TGTGCCACCAGTTTGGTAGAACCGAACTATGGCTACACCTTC. This encodes CATSLVEPNYGYTF.